This T cell receptor (beta chain) was captured in a study of STAT3 mutations in large granular lymphocyte leukemia (dated by TCRdb to between 2018 and 2020). About the full investigation: Roughly half of the T-LGLL patients who were sequenced longitudinally carried canonical activating STAT3 mutations. As controls, the study also included longitudinal sequencing of a couple of patients with natural killer LGL leukemia. Roughly 19 representative T-LGLL cases were selected from an initial cohort of over 200 LGL patients for longitudinal TCRbeta and STAT3 sequencing. Each patient was sequenced at an average of around 3.8 time points, ranging from 2 to 8 samplings. Serial deep sequencing of TCRbeta CDR3 and STAT3 was performed in patients with T-cell large granular lymphocyte leukemia to reconstruct clonal hierarchy and dynamics. One or more immunosuppressive therapy regimens were given to more than half of T-LGLL patients, and hematologic response was seen in about 43% of the treated patients. Study-level results and caveats: In 6 of 18 patients, TCR clonotype switching occurred after therapy, and every newly emerging clone was STAT3 wild type. Every T-LGLL patient showed at least one immunodominant TCRbeta clonotype, and about half showed multiple immunodominant subclonotypes. Because no samples were available when a clone first appeared, clonal expansion had to be inferred from samplings taken at other points. The linking of therapy response to changes in TCR clonal burden was complicated by variable intervals between samplings and differing treatment regimens. Since codominant clonotypes persisted in some patients, a small but highly pathogenic clone may have gone undetected. In several patients, dominant TCR clone burden exceeded STAT3 mutant burden, suggesting STAT3 mutation arose secondarily within a pre-expanded clone.

As for this clone: The clone's antigen remains unknown. Base-call qualities are not available, and no considerably larger clone is one nucleotide away.

DNA was extracted from blood mononuclear cells, with the same DNA used for both TCR and STAT3 sequencing. An Illumina MiSeq was used to sequence the TCRbeta libraries, yielding an average of roughly 41,000 productive templates per sample. TCRbeta CDR3 libraries were generated with the immunoSEQ assay using multiplex PCR amplification. In the original analysis: Repertoire diversity was computed as previously defined, with values near 0 indicating extremely monoclonal samples. TCRdb provides this immuneACCESS table in a form limited to in-frame rearrangements. Some clones are lacking; in checked studies, under half of them reflect an unresolved V gene, and why the rest are absent is not known. D and trimming were read from the DNA, whereas the V and J calls and clone size are those reported in that table. Across this sample there are over 30,000 clones, with around 85% seen only once. About an eighth of the sample rests with the top ten.

The CDR3 starts with the cysteine, ends with the phenylalanine, and has 14 residues. Only the CDR3 DNA stays, 42 bases, in frame from base 1. Trimmed from V: 0 bases; trimmed from J: 5 bases; junction bases lacking a gene match: 4. The germline V gene sets CDR1 to MNHEY and CDR2 to SVGAGI. The rearrangement joined TRBV6-5 to TRBJ2-7; 7 junctional bases match TRBD1. This TCR came from a man aged 60-69 years with T-cell large granular lymphocyte leukemia. Some clones in this sample may be carry-over from other donors' samples. The age is the age at diagnosis. Sequences were obtained from peripheral blood mononuclear cells. The sequence in DNA is TGTGCCAGCAGTTACTCGGGACAGCTGGACGAGCAGTACTTC. It specifies CASSYSGQLDEQYF.